This T cell receptor beta chain comes out of a study of cytomegalovirus exposure and HLA in healthy donors. Findings and limits, study-wide: The productive fraction for most TCR beta V segments was about 90% or about 30% in an earlier analysis. Listed as cytomegalovirus-associated were 150 or so TCR beta chains.

Donors likely had unrecorded immune exposures despite being nominally healthy when sampled. This clone has a handful of counts. Antigen: not known. From germline, CDR1 is SGDLS and CDR2 YYNGEE. The CDR3 covers 16 residues. The V end lost 3 bases, the J end lost 2 bases, and 17 bases lay between the germline ends. A multiplex PCR was run with 60 Vbeta primers and 13 Jbeta primers. Produced via immunoSEQ multiplex PCR; TCRdb's table is partial and in-frame only. The sample contains about 120,000 clones, approximately 80% of which appear only once. This sequence joins TRBV9 and TRBJ1-1; D is undetermined. This receptor was identified in a woman aged 18-29 years in good health and CMV-seropositive. Sample: PBMCs. The CDR3 nucleotides are TGTGCCAGCAGCGCGGACGGCAGACTACCAAACACTGAAGCTTTCTTT. Residues: CASSADGRLPNTEAFF.